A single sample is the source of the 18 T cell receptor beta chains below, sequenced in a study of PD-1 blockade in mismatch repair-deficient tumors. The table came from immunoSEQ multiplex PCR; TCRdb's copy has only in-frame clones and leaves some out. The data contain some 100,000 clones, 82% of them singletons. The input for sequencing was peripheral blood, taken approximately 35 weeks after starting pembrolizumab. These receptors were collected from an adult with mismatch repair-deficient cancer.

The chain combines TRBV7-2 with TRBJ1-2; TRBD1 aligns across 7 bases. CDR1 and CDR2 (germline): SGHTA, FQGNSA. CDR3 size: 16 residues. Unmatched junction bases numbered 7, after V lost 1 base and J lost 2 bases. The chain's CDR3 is CASSLGRVQGNYGYTF. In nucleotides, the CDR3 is TGTGCCAGCAGCTTAGGCCGGGTACAGGGGAACTATGGCTACACCTTC. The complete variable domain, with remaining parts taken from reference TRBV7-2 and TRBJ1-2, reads GAGVSQSPSNKVTEKGKDVELRCDPISGHTALYWYRQSLGQGLEFLIYFQGNSAPDKSGLPSDRFSAERTGGSVSTLTIQRTQQEDSAVYLCASSLGRVQGNYGYTFGSGTRLTVV.

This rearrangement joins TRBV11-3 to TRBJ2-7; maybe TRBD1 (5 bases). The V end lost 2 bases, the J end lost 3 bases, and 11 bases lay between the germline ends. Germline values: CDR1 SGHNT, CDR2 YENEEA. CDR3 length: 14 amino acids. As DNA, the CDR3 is TGTGCCAGCAGCTTAAATTCAGGACACTACGAGCAGTACTTC. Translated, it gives CASSLNSGHYEQYF.

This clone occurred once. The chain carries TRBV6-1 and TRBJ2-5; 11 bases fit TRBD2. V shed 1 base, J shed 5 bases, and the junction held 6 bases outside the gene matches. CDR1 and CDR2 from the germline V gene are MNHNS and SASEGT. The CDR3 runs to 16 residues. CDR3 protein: CASSEVSGRAYETQYF. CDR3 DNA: TGTGCCAGCAGTGAAGTTAGCGGGAGGGCCTACGAGACCCAGTACTTC.

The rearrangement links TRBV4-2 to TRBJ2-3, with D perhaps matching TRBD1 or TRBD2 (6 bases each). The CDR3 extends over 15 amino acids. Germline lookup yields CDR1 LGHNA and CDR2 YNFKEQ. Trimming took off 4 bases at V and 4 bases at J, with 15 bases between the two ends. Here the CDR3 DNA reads TGTGCCAGCAGCCGGGACTGGGGGCCACCAGATACGCAGTATTTT. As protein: CASSRDWGPPDTQYF.

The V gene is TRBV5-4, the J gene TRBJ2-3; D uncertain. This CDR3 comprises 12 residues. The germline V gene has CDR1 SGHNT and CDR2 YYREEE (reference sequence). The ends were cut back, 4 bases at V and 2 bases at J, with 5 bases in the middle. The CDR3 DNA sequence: TGTGCCAGCAGCACGATCACAGATACGCAGTATTTT. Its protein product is CASSTITDTQYF.

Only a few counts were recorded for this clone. CDR3 protein: CASSDGPVSNQPQHF. CDR3 DNA sequence: TGTGCCAGCAGTGACGGGCCAGTCAGCAATCAGCCCCAGCATTTT. The chain recombines TRBV2 with TRBJ1-5; D ambiguous. Trimming left V 3 bases short and J 1 base short, with 10 bases between. This CDR3 contains 15 residues. Looked up from germline, CDR1 is SNHLY and CDR2 is FYNNEI.

CDR3 amino acids: CSVAMGGMNTEAFF. CDR3 nucleotides: TGCAGCGTCGCCATGGGGGGGATGAACACTGAAGCTTTCTTT. The chain has TRBV29-1 and TRBJ1-1; D might be TRBD1 (5 bases). Germline CDR1 reads SQVTM; CDR2 reads ANQGSEA. The CDR3 runs to 14 residues. Trimming removed 6 bases from V and 0 bases from J, with 14 bases in between.

The CDR3 DNA follows: TGCGCCAGCAGCCCCAATTCGCCCCCCACAGGGCTTCAAGAGACCCAGTACTTC. Protein product: CASSPNSPPTGLQETQYF. V is TRBV4-3 and J is TRBJ2-5; TRBD1 might be the D (6 bases). The germline V and J ends were trimmed by 4 bases and 2 bases, with 23 bases remaining between them. The germline V gene encodes CDR1 LGHNA and CDR2 YSLEER. The CDR3 loop spans 18 amino acids.

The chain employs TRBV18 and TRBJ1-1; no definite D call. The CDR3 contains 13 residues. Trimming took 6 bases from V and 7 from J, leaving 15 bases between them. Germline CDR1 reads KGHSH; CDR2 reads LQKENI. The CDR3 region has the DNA TGTGCCAGCTCTTCCTCCGAGGGTTATGAAGCTTTCTTT. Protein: CASSSSEGYEAFF.

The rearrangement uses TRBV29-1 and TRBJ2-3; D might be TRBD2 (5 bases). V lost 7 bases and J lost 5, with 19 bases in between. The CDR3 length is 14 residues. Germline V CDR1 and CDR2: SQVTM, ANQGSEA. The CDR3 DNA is TGCAGCGCCGGGGTAGCTCTCCCCTTAGATACGCAGTATTTT. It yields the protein CSAGVALPLDTQYF.

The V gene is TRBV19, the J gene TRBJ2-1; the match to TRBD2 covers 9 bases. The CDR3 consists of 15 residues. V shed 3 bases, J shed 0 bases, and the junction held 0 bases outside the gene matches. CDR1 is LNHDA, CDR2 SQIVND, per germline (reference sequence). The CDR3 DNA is TGTGCCAGTAGTATGACTAGCGGCTCCTACAATGAGCAGTTCTTC. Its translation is CASSMTSGSYNEQFF.

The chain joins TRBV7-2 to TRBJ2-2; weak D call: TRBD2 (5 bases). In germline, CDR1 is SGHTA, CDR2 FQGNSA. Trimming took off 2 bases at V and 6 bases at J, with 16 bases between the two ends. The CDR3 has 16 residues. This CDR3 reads CASSLSPGKTSGELFF. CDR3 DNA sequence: TGTGCCAGCAGCTTAAGTCCGGGGAAGACGTCCGGGGAGCTGTTTTTT.

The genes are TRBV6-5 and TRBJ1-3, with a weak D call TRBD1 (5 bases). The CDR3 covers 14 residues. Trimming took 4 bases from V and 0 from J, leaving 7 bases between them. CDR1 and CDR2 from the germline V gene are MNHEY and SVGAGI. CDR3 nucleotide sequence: TGTGCCAGCAGTTGGGGGGTCTCTGGAAACACCATATATTTT. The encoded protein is CASSWGVSGNTIYF.

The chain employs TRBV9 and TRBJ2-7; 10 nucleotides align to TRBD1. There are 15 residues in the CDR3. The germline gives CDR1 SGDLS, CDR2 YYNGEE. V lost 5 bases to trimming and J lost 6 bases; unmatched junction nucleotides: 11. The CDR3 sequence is CASRRSGTGEGEQYF. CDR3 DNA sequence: TGTGCCAGCAGACGATCCGGGACAGGGGAAGGCGAGCAGTACTTC.

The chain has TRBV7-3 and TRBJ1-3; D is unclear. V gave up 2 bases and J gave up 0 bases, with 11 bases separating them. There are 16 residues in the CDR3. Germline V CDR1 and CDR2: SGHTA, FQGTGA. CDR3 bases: TGTGCCAGCAGCTTATTGCCAGCGAGCTCTGGAAACACCATATATTTT. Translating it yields CASSLLPASSGNTIYF. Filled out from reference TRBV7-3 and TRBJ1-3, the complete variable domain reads GAGVSQTPSNKVTEKGKYVELRCDPISGHTALYWYRQSLGQGPEFLIYFQGTGAADDSGLPNDRFFAVRPEGSVSTLKIQRTERGDSAVYLCASSLLPASSGNTIYFGEGSWLTVV.

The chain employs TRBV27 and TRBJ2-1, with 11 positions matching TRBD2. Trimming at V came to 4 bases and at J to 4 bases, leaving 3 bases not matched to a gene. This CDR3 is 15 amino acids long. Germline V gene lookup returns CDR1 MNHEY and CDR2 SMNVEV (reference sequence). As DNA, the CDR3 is TGTGCCAGCAGTTCGGGGACTAGCGGATACAATGAGCAGTTCTTC. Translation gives CASSSGTSGYNEQFF.

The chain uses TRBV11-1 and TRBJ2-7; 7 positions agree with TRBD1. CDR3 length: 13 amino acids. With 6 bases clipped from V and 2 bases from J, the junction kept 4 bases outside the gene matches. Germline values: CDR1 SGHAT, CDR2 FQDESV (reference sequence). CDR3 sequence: CASRPGQTYEQYF. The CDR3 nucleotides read TGTGCCAGCAGGCCGGGACAGACCTACGAGCAGTACTTC.

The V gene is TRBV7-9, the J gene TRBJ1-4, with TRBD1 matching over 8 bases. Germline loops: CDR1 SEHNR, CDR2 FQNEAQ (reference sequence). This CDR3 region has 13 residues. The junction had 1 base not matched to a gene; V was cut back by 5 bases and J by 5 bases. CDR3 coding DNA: TGTGCCAGCAGCCGGACAGGGAATGAAAAACTGTTTTTT. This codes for CASSRTGNEKLFF.